This entry concerns a single TCR beta chain. Its specificity is not known. The data were produced by immunoSEQ multiplex PCR, yet TCRdb's version contains in-frame clones alone and is incomplete. The sample consists of roughly 40,000 clones, around 84% of them appearing once. These data belong to a study of T cell clonotyping in hematopoietic cell transplantation. Study at large: Recipient samples before transplant were obtained post-cytoreduction.

CDR1 is MDHEN and CDR2 is SYDVKM in the germline V gene. This CDR3 is built from 13 residues. Trimming took 6 bases from V and 8 from J, leaving 16 bases between them. Overall study findings and caveats: Graft donor and pretransplant recipient Inverse Simpson Index values predicted broader posttransplant TCR diversity. Few recipient clonotypes overlapped donors; over 97% were de novo at given depth.

As to time point: recipient sample about 28 days before transplant, after cytoreduction. The source is a man aged 55 to 70 with acute myeloid leukemia. Some clones in this sample may be carry-over from other donors' samples. The material was peripheral blood mononuclear cells, obtained before stem cell transplant. This chain joins TRBV28 and TRBJ1-2; D possibly corresponds to TRBD1 (6 bases). The CDR3 region is CASSRDIKRGYTF. The CDR3 DNA follows: TGTGCCAGCAGCCGGGACATCAAGAGGGGCTACACCTTC.